These 12 T cell receptor beta chains came from one sample sequenced in a study of cytomegalovirus exposure and HLA in healthy donors. The PCR used 60 Vbeta and 13 Jbeta primers. The repertoire was sequenced with immunoSEQ multiplex PCR; TCRdb's copy has only in-frame clones and lacks some. The sample includes about 300,000 clones, roughly 89% of them seen just once. The sequencing input was PBMCs. These receptors all come from a man aged 35 to 55 in good health and CMV-seropositive.

This sequence joins TRBV9 and TRBJ2-7; a weak D match, TRBD1 (5 bases). Germline assignment: CDR1 SGDLS and CDR2 YYNGEE. V shed 0 bases and J shed 3 bases, with 13 bases lying between them. The length of the CDR3 is 15 residues. CDR3 sequence (DNA): TGTGCCAGCAGCGTAGGTTCCCAGGGCGGCTACGAGCAGTACTTC. Protein sequence: CASSVGSQGGYEQYF.

This chain links TRBV6-5 with TRBJ2-7, with D possibly TRBD2 on 6 matching bases. The CDR3 is 15 amino acids. Germline CDR1 is MNHEY and CDR2 is SVGAGI. With 5 bases removed from V and 0 bases from J, the gap between germline ends came to 14 bases. DNA of the CDR3: TGTGCCAGCAGTCCGGCCGGGGGTGGCTCCTACGAGCAGTACTTC. As protein: CASSPAGGGSYEQYF.

The V call is TRBV12-5, the J call TRBJ1-1; possible D gene TRBD1, 5 bases. Germline V gene data show CDR1 as LGHNT and CDR2 as FRNRAP. The CDR3 is 12 residues long. The germline V and J ends were trimmed by 11 bases and 0 bases, with 10 bases remaining between them. CDR3 nucleotides: TGTGCTTGGGACTTTATGAACACTGAAGCTTTCTTT. Its translation: CAWDFMNTEAFF.

This clone was recorded a few times. The chain joins TRBV5-1 to TRBJ1-1, with 7 bases lining up with TRBD1. CDR1 is SGHRS, CDR2 YFSETQ, per germline. Germline trimming cut 4 bases from V and 1 base from J; bases unmatched to any gene: 10. This CDR3 is built from 16 residues. The CDR3 DNA follows: TGCGCCAGCAGCGAGCGAGCCGGGACAGCGAACACTGAAGCTTTCTTT. It codes for CASSERAGTANTEAFF.

This chain joins TRBV6-5 and TRBJ2-3; D gene uncertain. The CDR3 covers 13 residues. The germline V gene has CDR1 MNHEY and CDR2 SVGAGI. Deletions cut 6 bases from V and 4 bases from J, with 11 bases between. CDR3 sequence: CASSLGDPDTQYF. The CDR3 region has the DNA TGTGCCAGCAGCCTCGGAGACCCAGATACGCAGTATTTT.

The chain is built from TRBV5-4 and TRBJ2-2; 7 nucleotides align to TRBD2. Per germline, CDR1 SGHNT and CDR2 YYREEE (reference sequence). The CDR3 spans 15 residues. V dropped 5 bases and J dropped 4; count of bases not matched to a gene: 8. The CDR3 coding sequence is TGTGCCAGCAGTTCGGGCGGGACTACCACCGGGGAGCTGTTTTTT. This translates into CASSSGGTTTGELFF.

The V and J genes are TRBV6-5 and TRBJ1-1; 9 positions agree with TRBD1. The CDR3 covers 15 residues. J gave up 0 bases and V 5 bases, and 4 bases lay outside the gene matches. Germline CDR1 MNHEY, CDR2 SVGAGI. For the CDR3, the DNA is TGTGCCAGCAGTAAGGACAGGGGATTGAACACTGAAGCTTTCTTT. It encodes CASSKDRGLNTEAFF.

CDR3 coding DNA: TGCGCCAGCAGCTTGGACCTGGGACAGGTGAACACTGAAGCTTTCTTT. It codes for CASSLDLGQVNTEAFF. This chain links TRBV5-1 with TRBJ1-1; 8 nucleotides align to TRBD1. The CDR3 length is 16 residues. Per the germline V gene, CDR1 is SGHRS and CDR2 is YFSETQ. Trimming removed 0 bases from V and 0 bases from J; junction bases left unmatched: 4.

J is TRBJ1-2 and V is TRBV7-8, with 8 bases that match TRBD1. Germline V gives CDR1 SGHVS, CDR2 FQNEAQ. J was trimmed by 5 bases and V by 5 bases; bases with no gene match: 10. The CDR3 contains 15 residues. In DNA form, the CDR3 reads TGTGCCAGCAGCCCAAGGGACAGGCACATATATGGCTACACCTTC. Translating gives CASSPRDRHIYGYTF.

In nucleotides, the CDR3 is TGCAGCGTTGAACGGACAAAGAACACTGAAGCTTTCTTT. Translated, it gives CSVERTKNTEAFF. V is TRBV29-1 and J is TRBJ1-1, with a tentative D call TRBD1 (5 bases). This CDR3 has 13 amino acids. In germline, CDR1 is SQVTM, CDR2 ANQGSEA. Trimming left V 2 bases short and J 1 base short, with 8 bases between.

This clone was observed a few times. The chain joins TRBV7-9 to TRBJ2-7; D might be TRBD2 (6 bases). CDR3 length: 14 amino acids. V lost 1 base and J 6 bases, leaving 13 bases between the germline ends. The V gene's germline CDR1 is SEHNR and CDR2 FQNEAQ (reference sequence). CDR3 sequence reads: CASSLEALAFEQYF. In DNA, the CDR3 is TGTGCCAGCAGCTTAGAAGCACTAGCATTCGAGCAGTACTTC.

The chain carries TRBV2 and TRBJ2-2; the match to TRBD2 covers 12 bases. The CDR3 totals 17 residues. The J segment lost 3 bases and the V segment lost 6 bases, leaving 8 bases of the junction unmatched. CDR1 and CDR2 from the germline V gene are SNHLY and FYNNEI. Here the CDR3 reads CASRPRLAGVDTGELFF. CDR3 DNA sequence: TGTGCCAGCAGACCCAGACTAGCGGGAGTTGACACCGGGGAGCTGTTTTTT.